The T cell receptor (beta chain) described here comes from a study of Graves' ophthalmopathy and Graves' hyperthyroidism. Other autoimmune diseases, uncontrolled infections, pregnancy or lactation ruled patients out of participation. The authors amplified TCR beta CDR3 regions from RNA transcripts. An initial RT-PCR round employing HTBI primers preceded a second-round multiplex PCR. TCRdb analysed the multiplex PCR reads with MiXCR anew, one entry per CDR3 protein. The table shows some 410,000 distinct CDR3 sequences, with around 21% occurring only once. Study results and caveats: Ophthalmopathy progression predictions by the model showed nearly 75% specificity and about 70% sensitivity.

This clonotype was detected ten times or more. Its specificity is not known. The sequence was obtained from a woman aged 18-29 years with stable Graves' hyperthyroidism. Source material: peripheral blood.

CDR3 DNA: TGTGCCACCAGCCGGTGGACCGGGGAGCTGTTTTTT. Protein product: CATSRWTGELFF. The V and J genes are TRBV24-1 and TRBJ2-2; D gene uncertain. This CDR3 has 12 residues. V lost 7 bases and J 5 bases, leaving 7 bases between the germline ends. Germline-derived CDR1 and CDR2 are KGHDR and SFDVKD.